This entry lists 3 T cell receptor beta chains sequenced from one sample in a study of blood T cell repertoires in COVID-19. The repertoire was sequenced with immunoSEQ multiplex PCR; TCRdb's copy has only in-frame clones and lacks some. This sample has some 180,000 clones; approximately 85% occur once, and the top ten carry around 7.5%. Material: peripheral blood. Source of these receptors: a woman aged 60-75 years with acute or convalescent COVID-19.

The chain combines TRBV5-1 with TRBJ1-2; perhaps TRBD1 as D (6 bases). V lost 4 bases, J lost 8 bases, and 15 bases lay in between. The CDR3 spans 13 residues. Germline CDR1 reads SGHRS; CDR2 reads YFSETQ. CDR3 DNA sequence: TGCGCCAGCAGCCCTTCAGGGGAGTACGGCTACACCTTC. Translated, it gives CASSPSGEYGYTF.

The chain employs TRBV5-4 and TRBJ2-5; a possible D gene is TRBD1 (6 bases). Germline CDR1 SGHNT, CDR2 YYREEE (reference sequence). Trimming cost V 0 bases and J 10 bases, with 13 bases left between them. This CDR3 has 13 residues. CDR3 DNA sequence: TGTGCCAGCAGCTTGGAGGGGGTCGAGCGCCAGTACTTC. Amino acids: CASSLEGVERQYF. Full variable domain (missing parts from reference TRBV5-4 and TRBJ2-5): ETGVTQSPTHLIKTRGQQVTLRCSSQSGHNTVSWYQQALGQGPQFIFQYYREEENGRGNFPPRFSGLQFPNYSSELNVNALELDDSALYLCASSLEGVERQYFGPGTRLLVL.

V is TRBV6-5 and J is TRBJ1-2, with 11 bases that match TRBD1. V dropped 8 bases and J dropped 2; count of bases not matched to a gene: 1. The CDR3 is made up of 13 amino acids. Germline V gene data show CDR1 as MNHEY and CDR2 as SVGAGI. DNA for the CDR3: TGTGCCAGCGGGGACAGGGGGAACTATGGCTACACCTTC. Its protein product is CASGDRGNYGYTF.